The clone carrying this T cell receptor beta chain was counted between two and nine times. Its antigen is unidentified. The entry originates in a study of cytomegalovirus exposure and HLA in healthy donors. Whole-study findings and limits: More than 150 TCR beta chains were listed as cytomegalovirus-associated.

60 Vbeta and 13 Jbeta primers were used in PCR. The repertoire was sequenced with immunoSEQ multiplex PCR; TCRdb's copy has only in-frame clones and lacks some. The table lists some 150,000 clones, 80% of them singletons. This CDR3 contains 15 residues. Germline lookup yields CDR1 SNHLY and CDR2 FYNNEI. With 7 bases clipped from V and 0 bases from J, the junction kept 6 bases outside the gene matches. Sequencing was done on a sample of PBMCs. This clonotype was sampled from a man aged 25-45 years in good health and CMV-seropositive. The J gene is TRBJ1-5, the V gene TRBV2; the match to TRBD1 covers 7 bases. CDR3 nucleotides: TGTGCCAGCATCAAGGACAGGTATAGCAATCAGCCCCAGCATTTT. Amino acids: CASIKDRYSNQPQHF.